The rows below give T cell receptor beta chains drawn from one sample of a study of beta chain features in type 1 diabetes. Profiled with immunoSEQ multiplex PCR; TCRdb holds only in-frame clones, not every one. The sample carries some 300,000 clones, about 8% recorded once. The source material was central memory CD4+ T cells from blood. These receptors originate from a woman aged 18-29 years in good health. CDR3s include the opening cysteine and the closing phenylalanine or tryptophan.

>TRBV9|TRBJ1-2
CASNRDSYGYTF
>TRBV7-9|TRBJ1-1
CASSAGHMNTEAFF
>TRBV7-9|TRBJ1-1
CATKREAEAFF
>TRBV14|TRBJ2-6
CASSQEPGQGRLFGANVLTF
>TRBV30|TRBJ1-3
CAWSGGFSGNTIYF
>TRBV29-1|TRBJ2-6
CSAPLRGANVLTF
>TRBV29-1|TRBJ1-4
CSGGDEKLFF
>TRBV5-6|TRBJ2-2
CASSSYKQGADTGELFF
>TRBV11-3|TRBJ2-1
CASSPTSGHLLYNEQFF
>TRBV6-5|TRBJ1-2
CASSGTQGTNYGYTF
>TRBV5-1|TRBJ1-1
CASSLSSGVNTEAFF
>TRBV5-1|TRBJ1-2
CASSLAGMNSGGAGGYTF
>TRBV6-5|TRBJ1-2
CASSYGPNYGYTF
>TRBV7-3|TRBJ1-1
CASSLTSNTEAFF
>TRBV28|TRBJ1-5
CASSFDNSNQPQHF
>TRBV7-9|TRBJ2-7
CASSEKDYYSYEQYF
>TRBV14|TRBJ2-1
CASSKIGLAGLNEQFF
>TRBV27|TRBJ1-1
CASSPSFRGIPEAFF
>TRBV7-2|TRBJ1-6
CASSSNRNSPLHF
>TRBV13|TRBJ1-1
CASNLRQPNTEAFF
>TRBV19|TRBJ1-5
CASSSDAYSNQPQHF
>TRBV19|TRBJ2-7
CASSIDGKYEQYF
>TRBV7-2|TRBJ1-2
CASSWDGLGYTF
>TRBV18|TRBJ2-7
CASSNRDRLSYEQYF
>TRBV9|TRBJ2-3
CASSAVLAADTQYF
>TRBV5-4|TRBJ2-2
CASSLEGTRAGELFF
>TRBV29-1|TRBJ2-1
CSSERGLVRYNEQFF
>TRBV5-8|TRBJ2-5
CASSFRGAETQYF
>TRBV6-5|TRBJ2-1
CASRRQGNEQFF
>TRBV18|TRBJ2-5
CASTGLETQYF
>TRBV4-2|TRBJ1-3
CASSLAGGEDTIYF
>TRBV29-1|TRBJ1-2
CSVEGQATRYTF
>TRBV29-1|TRBJ2-7
CSVAGRRTAESDEQYF
>TRBV4-2|TRBJ1-1
CASSPQLMNTEAFF
>TRBV4-2|TRBJ2-3
CASSQGVPRGTDTQYF
>TRBV6-5|TRBJ1-6
CASTRGGQNSPLHF
>TRBV30|TRBJ2-4
CAATTGIITLAKNIQYF
>TRBV6-5|TRBJ1-1
CASSLPKTGGRAFF
>TRBV19|TRBJ1-1
CASSNIRTRTEAFF
>TRBV6-1|TRBJ2-1
CATGTGDHNEQFF
>TRBV4-2|TRBJ1-4
CASSQDSGFNEKLFF
>TRBV25-1|TRBJ2-1
CASTPPRPGEYNEQFF